Given below is one TCR beta chain in context. This specimen comes from a study of blood T cell repertoires in COVID-19. This CDR3 has 12 residues. The germline V gene has CDR1 SEHNR and CDR2 FQNEAQ (reference sequence). With 8 bases removed from V and 5 bases from J, the gap between germline ends came to 12 bases. Profiled with immunoSEQ multiplex PCR; TCRdb holds only in-frame clones, not every one. The sample yields about 360,000 clones, around 87% seen once. Sequencing was carried out using PBMCs or T cells enriched from blood (not recorded which). This sequence originates from a man aged 35 to 55 in a cohort exposed to, infected with or recovered from COVID-19 (not recorded which). The J gene is TRBJ2-5, the V gene TRBV7-9; D possibly corresponds to TRBD2 (5 bases). The CDR3 reads CASAGMAETQYF. The CDR3, as DNA: TGTGCCAGCGCCGGGATGGCGGAGACCCAGTACTTC.